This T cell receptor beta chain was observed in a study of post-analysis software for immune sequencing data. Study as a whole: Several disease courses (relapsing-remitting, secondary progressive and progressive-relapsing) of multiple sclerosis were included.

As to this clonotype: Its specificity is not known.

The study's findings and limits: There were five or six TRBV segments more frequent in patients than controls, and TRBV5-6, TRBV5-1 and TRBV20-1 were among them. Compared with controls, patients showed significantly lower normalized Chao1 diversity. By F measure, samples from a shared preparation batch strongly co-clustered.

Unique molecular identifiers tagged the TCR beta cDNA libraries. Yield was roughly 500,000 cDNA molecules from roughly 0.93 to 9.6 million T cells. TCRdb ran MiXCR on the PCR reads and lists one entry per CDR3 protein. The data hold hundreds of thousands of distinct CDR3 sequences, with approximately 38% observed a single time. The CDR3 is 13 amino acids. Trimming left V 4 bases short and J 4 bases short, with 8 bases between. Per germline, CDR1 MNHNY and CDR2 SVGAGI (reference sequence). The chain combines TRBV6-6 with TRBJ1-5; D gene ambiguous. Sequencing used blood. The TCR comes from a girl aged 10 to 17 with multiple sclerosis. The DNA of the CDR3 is TGTGCCAGCAGTTCGCAGGAGAATCAGCCCCAGCATTTT. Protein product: CASSSQENQPQHF.